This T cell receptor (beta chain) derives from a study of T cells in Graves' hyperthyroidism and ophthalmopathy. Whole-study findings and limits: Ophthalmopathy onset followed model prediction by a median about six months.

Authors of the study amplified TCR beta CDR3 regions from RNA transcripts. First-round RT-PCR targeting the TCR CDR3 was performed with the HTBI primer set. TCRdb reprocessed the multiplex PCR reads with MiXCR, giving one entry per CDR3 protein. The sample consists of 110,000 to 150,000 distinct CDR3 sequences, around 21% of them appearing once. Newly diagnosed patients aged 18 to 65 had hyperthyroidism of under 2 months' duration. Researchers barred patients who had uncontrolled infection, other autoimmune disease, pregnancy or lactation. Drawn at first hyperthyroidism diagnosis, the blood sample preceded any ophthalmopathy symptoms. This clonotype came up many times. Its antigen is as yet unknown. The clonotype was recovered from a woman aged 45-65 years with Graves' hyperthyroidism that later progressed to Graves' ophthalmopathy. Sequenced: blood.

CDR3 residues: CASSLRQGDGYTF. In DNA, the CDR3 is TGTGCCAGCAGCTTACGACAGGGCGATGGCTACACCTTC. The rearrangement uses TRBV7-9 and TRBJ1-2; the match to TRBD1 covers 7 bases. The CDR3 has 13 amino acids. Germline V gene sequence: CDR1 SEHNR, CDR2 FQNEAQ (reference sequence). Trimming cost V 2 bases and J 6 bases; bases outside gene matches: 3.